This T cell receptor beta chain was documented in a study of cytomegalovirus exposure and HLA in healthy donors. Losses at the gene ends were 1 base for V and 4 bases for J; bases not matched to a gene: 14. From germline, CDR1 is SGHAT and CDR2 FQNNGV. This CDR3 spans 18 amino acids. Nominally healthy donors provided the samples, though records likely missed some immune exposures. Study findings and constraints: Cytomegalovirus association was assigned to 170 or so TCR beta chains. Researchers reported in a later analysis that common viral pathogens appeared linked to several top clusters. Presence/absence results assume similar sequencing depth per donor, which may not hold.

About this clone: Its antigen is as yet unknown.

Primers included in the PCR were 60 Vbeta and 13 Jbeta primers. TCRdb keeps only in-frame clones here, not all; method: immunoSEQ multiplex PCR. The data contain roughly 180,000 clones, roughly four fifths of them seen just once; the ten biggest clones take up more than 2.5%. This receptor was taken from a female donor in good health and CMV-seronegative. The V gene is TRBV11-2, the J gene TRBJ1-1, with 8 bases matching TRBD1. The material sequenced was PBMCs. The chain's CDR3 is CASSLGSRGPEHSTEAFF. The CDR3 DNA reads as TGTGCCAGCAGCTTAGGATCCAGGGGGCCTGAACATAGCACTGAAGCTTTCTTT.